The rows below give T cell receptor beta chains drawn from one sample of a study of persistence of HIV-infected CD4 T cells. No antigen has been assigned to these receptors. Using immunoSEQ multiplex PCR, the repertoire was profiled, and TCRdb retains in-frame clones only, with some absent. The sample lists 36,000 or so clones, around 86% occurring once. Sample: cultured CD4+ T cells from PBMCs, taken from a patient who received antiretroviral therapy. Receptors were obtained from an adult with HIV. The donor label of this sample is uncertain. Both conserved end residues are trimmed from each CDR3. Fields, in order: V gene, J gene, CDR3 protein.

TRBV19	TRBJ2-2	ASSIDGVGELF
TRBV4-2	TRBJ1-3	ASSLWTLSSGNTIY
TRBV4-2	TRBJ2-7	ASSLSSGPIGYEQY
TRBV5-1	TRBJ2-3	ASSWDSSTDTQY
TRBV5-1	TRBJ1-4	ASSLDRPATNEKLF
TRBV7-3	TRBJ2-1	ASSSSGGAANEQF
TRBV4-1	TRBJ2-4	ASSQGPGQGNIQY
TRBV6-5	TRBJ1-3	ASRLGNTIY
TRBV3-1/TRBV3-2	TRBJ2-2	ASSQGLGTGDGGELF
TRBV6-5	TRBJ2-2	ASHRAITGELF
TRBV7-9	TRBJ2-3	ASSPSGGFSTDTQY
TRBV5-1	TRBJ1-4	ASSLVGAGDEKLF
TRBV28	TRBJ1-5	ATYGQGGNQPQH
TRBV7-6	TRBJ1-2	ASSLAENYGYT
TRBV5-4	TRBJ1-1	ASSLDSFSEAF
TRBV12-3/TRBV12-4	TRBJ2-7	ASSGGRGQY
TRBV5-1	TRBJ1-1	ASSRTGLNTEAF
TRBV3-1/TRBV3-2	TRBJ2-1	ASSPPGLAWNEQF
TRBV27	TRBJ2-7	ASSLYSPGQTYEQY
TRBV5-1	TRBJ2-1	ASTWGSSYNEQF
TRBV29-1	TRBJ1-1	SVEQGYTEAF
TRBV3-1/TRBV3-2	TRBJ1-6	ASKRGDRDSPLH
TRBV5-1	TRBJ2-2	ASSLGGLANTGELF
TRBV9	TRBJ1-1	ASSAQPSTDEAF
TRBV6-1	TRBJ1-1	ASSEARAHTEAF
TRBV7-8	TRBJ1-5	ASSSTGQQPQH
TRBV2	TRBJ2-2	ATYSGRNTGELF
TRBV30	TRBJ1-2	AWSKLKGQYYGYT
TRBV6-1	TRBJ2-5	ASSETGKSTGETQY
TRBV6-1	TRBJ2-6	ASSEFGTGANVLT
TRBV29-1	TRBJ1-6	SVAGAVGSPLH
TRBV5-1	TRBJ2-3	ASSSLGLATDTQY
TRBV7-6	TRBJ1-1	ASSLGQGNTEAF
TRBV11-3	TRBJ2-2	ASSLNTGELF
TRBV12-5	TRBJ2-5	ASGYETGGETQY
TRBV4-1	TRBJ1-6	ASSQDLPRNSPLH
TRBV6-1	TRBJ2-4	ASSEGGAELAKNIQY
TRBV12-3/TRBV12-4	TRBJ1-2	ASSKDGRSYT
TRBV12-3/TRBV12-4	TRBJ1-2	ASSFTDYGYT
TRBV5-1	TRBJ1-1	ASSLGLADEAF
TRBV2	TRBJ1-3	ASSESTGRRNTIY
TRBV28	TRBJ1-6	AHATGLSPLH